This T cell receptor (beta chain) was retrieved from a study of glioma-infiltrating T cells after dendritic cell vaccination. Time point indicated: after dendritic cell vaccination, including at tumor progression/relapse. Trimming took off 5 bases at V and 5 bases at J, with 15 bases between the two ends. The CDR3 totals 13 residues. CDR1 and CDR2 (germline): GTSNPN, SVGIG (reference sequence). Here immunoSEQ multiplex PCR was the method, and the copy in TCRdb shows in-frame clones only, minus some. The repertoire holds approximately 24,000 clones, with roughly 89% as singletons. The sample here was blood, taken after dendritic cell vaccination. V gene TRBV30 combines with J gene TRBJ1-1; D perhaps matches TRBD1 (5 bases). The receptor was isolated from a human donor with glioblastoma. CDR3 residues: CAWGAGRRTEAFF. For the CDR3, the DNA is TGTGCCTGGGGTGCAGGGCGACGGACTGAAGCTTTCTTT.